The source of this T cell receptor beta chain is a study of T cell responses to AZD1222 COVID-19 vaccine. The CDR3 contains 13 residues. CDR1 is MNHEY, CDR2 SVGEGT, per germline. Trimming left V 6 bases short and J 6 bases short, with 13 bases between. The study's findings and limits: Following two doses of AZD1222, Spike-specific TCR breadth and depth rose. Just six AZD1222 recipients were seropositive at baseline. Repertoires were obtained only post-peak T cell response. Donor demographics were predominantly white British with a female majority; clonal diversity may be underestimated.

Profiling relied on immunoSEQ multiplex PCR, and the TCRdb table lists in-frame clones only, not all of them. The table shows 55,000 to 80,000 clones, with over 80% occurring only once. Regarding this clone: Its target is unknown.

The sample was peripheral blood, taken on day 0 of AZD1222 vaccination. This receptor was identified in an adult in good health. The chain combines TRBV6-2 or TRBV6-3 with TRBJ2-3; D is perhaps TRBD1 or TRBD2 (5 bases each). This CDR3 is CASSRGPHDTQYF. In nucleotides, the CDR3 is TGTGCCAGCAGCCGGGGCCCACACGATACGCAGTATTTT.